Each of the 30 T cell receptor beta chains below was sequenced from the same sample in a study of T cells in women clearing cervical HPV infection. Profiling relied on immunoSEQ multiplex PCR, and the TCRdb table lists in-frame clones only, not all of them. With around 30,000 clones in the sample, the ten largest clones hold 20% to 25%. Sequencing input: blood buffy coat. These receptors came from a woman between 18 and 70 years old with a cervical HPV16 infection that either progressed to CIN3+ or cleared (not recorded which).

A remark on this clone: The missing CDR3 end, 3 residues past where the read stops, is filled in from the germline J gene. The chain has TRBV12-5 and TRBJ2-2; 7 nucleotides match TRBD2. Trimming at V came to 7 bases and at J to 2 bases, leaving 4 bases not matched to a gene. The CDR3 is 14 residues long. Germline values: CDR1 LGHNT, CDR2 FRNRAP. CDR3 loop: CASAGLTNTGELFF. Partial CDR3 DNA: TGTGCTAGTGCGGGACTAACTAACACCGGGGAG.

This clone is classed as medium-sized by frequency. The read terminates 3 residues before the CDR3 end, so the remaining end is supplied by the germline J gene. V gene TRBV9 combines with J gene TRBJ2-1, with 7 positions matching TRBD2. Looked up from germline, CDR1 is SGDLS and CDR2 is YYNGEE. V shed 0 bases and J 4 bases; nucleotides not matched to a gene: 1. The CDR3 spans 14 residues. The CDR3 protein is CASSVVGGYNEQFF. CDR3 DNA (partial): TGTGCCAGCAGCGTAGTGGGGGGGTACAATGAG.

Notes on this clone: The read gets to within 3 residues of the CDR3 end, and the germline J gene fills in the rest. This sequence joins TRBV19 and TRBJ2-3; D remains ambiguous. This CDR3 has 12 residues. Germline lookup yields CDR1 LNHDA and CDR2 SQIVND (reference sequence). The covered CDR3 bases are TGTGCCAGTAGAGGTCAGTTCGAGACG. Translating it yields CASRGQFET. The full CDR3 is CASRGQFETQYF.

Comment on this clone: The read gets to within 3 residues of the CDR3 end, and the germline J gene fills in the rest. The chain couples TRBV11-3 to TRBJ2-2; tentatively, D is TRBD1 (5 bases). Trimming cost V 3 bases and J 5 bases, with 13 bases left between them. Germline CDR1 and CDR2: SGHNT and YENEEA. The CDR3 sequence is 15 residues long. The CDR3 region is CASSFVQGWTGELFF. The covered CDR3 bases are TGTGCCAGCAGCTTCGTGCAGGGCTGGACCGGGGAG.

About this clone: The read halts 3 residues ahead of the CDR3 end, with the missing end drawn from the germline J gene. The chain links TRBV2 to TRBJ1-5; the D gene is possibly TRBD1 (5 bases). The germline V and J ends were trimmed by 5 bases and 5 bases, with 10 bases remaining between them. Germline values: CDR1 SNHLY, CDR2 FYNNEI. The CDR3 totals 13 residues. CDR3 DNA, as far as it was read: TGTGCCAGCAGTCCGAGGGACTATCAGCCC. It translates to CASSPRDYQP. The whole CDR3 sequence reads CASSPRDYQPQHF.

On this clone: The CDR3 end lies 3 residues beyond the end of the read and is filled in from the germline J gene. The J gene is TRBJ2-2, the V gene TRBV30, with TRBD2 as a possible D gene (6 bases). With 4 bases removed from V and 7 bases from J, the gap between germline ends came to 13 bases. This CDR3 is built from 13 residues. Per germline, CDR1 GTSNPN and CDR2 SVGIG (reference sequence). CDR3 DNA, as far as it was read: TGTGCCTGGACGGAGGGGCGGAACGGGGAG. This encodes CAWTEGRNGE. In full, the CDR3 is CAWTEGRNGELFF. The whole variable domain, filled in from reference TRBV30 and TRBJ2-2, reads SQTIHQWPATLVQPVGSPLSLECTVEGTSNPNLYWYRQAAGRGLQLLFYSVGIGQISSEVPQNLSASRPQDRQFILSSKKLLLSDSGFYLCAWTEGRNGELFFGEGSRLTVL.

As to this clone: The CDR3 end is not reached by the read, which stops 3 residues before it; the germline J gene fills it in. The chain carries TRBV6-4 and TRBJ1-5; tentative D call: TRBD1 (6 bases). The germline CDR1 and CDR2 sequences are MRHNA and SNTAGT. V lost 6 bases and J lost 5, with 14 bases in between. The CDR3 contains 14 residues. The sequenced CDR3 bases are TGTGCCAGCAGGGTCCCTAAGGGGGATCAGCCC. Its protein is CASRVPKGDQP. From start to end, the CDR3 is CASRVPKGDQPQHF.

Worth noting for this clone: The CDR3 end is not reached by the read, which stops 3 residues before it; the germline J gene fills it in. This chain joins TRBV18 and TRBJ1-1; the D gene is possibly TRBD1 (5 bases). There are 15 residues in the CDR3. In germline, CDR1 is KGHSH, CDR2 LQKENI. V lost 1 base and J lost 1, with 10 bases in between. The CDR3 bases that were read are TGTGCCAGCTCACCACAGGGGCAGCCGAACACTGAA. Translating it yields CASSPQGQPNTE. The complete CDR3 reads CASSPQGQPNTEAFF.

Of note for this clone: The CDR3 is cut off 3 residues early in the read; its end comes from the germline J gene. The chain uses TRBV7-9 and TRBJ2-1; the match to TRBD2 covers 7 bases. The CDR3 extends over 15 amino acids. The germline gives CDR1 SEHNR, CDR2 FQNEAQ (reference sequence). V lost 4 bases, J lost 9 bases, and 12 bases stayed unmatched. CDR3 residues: CASSYYSGYIVEQFF. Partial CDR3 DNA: TGTGCCAGCAGCTATTATAGCGGGTACATTGTTGAG.

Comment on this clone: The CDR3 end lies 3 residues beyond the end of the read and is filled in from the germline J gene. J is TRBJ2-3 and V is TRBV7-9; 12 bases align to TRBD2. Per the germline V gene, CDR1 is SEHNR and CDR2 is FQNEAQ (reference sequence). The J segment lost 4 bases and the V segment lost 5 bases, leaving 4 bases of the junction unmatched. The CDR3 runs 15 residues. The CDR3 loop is CASSTPSGRADTQYF. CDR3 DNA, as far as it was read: TGTGCCAGCAGCACCCCTAGCGGGAGGGCAGATACG.

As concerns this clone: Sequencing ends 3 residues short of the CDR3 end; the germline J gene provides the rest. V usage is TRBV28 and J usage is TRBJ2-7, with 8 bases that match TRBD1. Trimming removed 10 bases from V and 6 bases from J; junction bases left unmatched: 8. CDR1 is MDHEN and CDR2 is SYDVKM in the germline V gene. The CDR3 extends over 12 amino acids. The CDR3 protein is CATERTGGEQYF. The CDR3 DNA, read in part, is TGTGCCACCGAGAGAACAGGGGGCGAG.

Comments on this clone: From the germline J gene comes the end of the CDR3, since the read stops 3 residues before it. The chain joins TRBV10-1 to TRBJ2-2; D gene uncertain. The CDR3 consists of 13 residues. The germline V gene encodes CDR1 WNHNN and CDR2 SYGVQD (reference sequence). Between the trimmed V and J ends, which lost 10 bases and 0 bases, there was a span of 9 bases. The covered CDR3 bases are TGCGCCACGCAAGCGCCGAACACCGGGGAG. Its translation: CATQAPNTGE. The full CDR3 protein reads CATQAPNTGELFF.

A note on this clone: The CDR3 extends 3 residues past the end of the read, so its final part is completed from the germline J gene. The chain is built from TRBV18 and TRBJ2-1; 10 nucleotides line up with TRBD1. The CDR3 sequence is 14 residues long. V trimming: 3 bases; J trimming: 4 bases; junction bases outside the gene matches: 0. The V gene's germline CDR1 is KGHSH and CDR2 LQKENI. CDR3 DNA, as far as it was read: TGTGCCAGCTCACCGGGACAGGGGTACAATGAG. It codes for CASSPGQGYNE. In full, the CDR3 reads CASSPGQGYNEQFF. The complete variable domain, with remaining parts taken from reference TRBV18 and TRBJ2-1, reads NAGVMQNPRHLVRRRGQEARLRCSPMKGHSHVYWYRQLPEEGLKFMVYLQKENIIDESGMPKERFSAEFPKEGPSILRIQQVVRGDSAAYFCASSPGQGYNEQFFGPGTRLTVL.

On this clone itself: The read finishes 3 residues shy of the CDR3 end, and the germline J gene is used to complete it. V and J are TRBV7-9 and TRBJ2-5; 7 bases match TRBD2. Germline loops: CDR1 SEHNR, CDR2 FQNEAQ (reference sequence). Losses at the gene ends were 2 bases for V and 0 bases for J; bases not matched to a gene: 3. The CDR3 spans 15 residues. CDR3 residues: CASSLSGAYQETQYF. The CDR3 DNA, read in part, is TGTGCCAGCAGCTTAAGCGGGGCCTACCAAGAGACC.

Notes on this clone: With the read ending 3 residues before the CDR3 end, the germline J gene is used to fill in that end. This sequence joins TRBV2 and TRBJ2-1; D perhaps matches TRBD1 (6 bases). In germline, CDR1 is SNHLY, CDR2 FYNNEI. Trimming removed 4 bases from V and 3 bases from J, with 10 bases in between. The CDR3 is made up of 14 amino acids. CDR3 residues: CASSVGAFYNEQFF. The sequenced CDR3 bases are TGTGCCAGCAGTGTGGGGGCTTTCTACAATGAG.

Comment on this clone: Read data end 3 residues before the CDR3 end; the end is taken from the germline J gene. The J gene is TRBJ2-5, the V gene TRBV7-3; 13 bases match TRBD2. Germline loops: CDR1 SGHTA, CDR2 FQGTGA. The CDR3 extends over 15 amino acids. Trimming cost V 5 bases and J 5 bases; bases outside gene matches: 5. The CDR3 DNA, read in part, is TGTGCCAGCAGCCCGGGACTAGCGGGAAGGGAGACC. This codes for CASSPGLAGRET. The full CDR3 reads CASSPGLAGRETQYF.

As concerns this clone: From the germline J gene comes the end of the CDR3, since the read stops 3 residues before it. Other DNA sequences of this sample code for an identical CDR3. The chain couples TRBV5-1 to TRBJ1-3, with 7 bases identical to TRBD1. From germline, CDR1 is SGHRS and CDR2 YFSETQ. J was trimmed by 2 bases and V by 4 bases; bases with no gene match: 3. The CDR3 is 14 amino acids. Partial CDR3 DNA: TGCGCCAGCAGCGTCGGGACAGCTGGAAACACC. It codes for CASSVGTAGNT. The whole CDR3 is CASSVGTAGNTIYF.

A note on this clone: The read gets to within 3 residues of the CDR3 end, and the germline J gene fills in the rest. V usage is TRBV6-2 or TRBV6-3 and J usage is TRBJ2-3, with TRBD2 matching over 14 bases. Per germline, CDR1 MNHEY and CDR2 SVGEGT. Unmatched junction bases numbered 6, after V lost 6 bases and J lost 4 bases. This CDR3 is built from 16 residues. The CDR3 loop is CASSKTSGRGPDTQYF. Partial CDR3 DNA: TGTGCCAGCAGCAAGACTAGCGGGAGGGGCCCAGATACG.

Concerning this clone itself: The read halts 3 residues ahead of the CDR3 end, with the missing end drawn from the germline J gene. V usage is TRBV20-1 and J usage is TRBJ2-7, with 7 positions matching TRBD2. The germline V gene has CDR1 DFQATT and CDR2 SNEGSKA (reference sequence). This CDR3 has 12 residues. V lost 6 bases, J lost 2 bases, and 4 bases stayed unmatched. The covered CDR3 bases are TGCAGTGCCGGACTAGGCCCCTACGAG. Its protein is CSAGLGPYE. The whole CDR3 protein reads CSAGLGPYEQYF.

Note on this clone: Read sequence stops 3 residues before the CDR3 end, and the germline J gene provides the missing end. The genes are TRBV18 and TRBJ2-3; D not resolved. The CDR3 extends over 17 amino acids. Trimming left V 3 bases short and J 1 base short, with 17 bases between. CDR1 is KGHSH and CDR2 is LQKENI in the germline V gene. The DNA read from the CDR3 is TGTGCCAGCTCACCGACAAGAAGGGTTATCGGCACAGATACG. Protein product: CASSPTRRVIGTDT. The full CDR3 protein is CASSPTRRVIGTDTQYF.

Here the CDR3 reads CASRSGGTGELFF. CDR3 bases read: TGTGCCAGCAGATCGGGGGGAACCGGGGAG. The chain uses TRBV7-3 and TRBJ2-2, with 7 bases that match TRBD2. The observed sequence ends 3 residues before the CDR3 terminus, with the missing tail filled in from the germline J gene. Losses at the gene ends were 6 bases for V and 5 bases for J; bases not matched to a gene: 3. Germline assignment: CDR1 SGHTA and CDR2 FQGTGA. The CDR3 contains 13 residues.

The CDR3 protein is CSAGHRLAGAGETQYF. The CDR3 DNA, read in part, is TGCAGTGCCGGACACCGGCTAGCGGGAGCGGGGGAGACC. V is TRBV20-1 and J is TRBJ2-5; 10 bases map to TRBD2. The missing CDR3 end, 3 residues past where the read stops, is filled in from the germline J gene. Unmatched junction bases numbered 15, after V lost 6 bases and J lost 5 bases. CDR1 DFQATT and CDR2 SNEGSKA come from the germline V gene (reference sequence). This CDR3 contains 16 residues.

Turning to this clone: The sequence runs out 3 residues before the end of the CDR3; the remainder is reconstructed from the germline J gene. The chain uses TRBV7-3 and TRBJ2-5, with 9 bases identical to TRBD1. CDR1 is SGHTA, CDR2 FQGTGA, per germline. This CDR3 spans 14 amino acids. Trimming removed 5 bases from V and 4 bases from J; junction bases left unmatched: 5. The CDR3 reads CASSRTGVGETQYF. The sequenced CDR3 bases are TGTGCCAGCAGCCGGACAGGGGTGGGAGAGACC.

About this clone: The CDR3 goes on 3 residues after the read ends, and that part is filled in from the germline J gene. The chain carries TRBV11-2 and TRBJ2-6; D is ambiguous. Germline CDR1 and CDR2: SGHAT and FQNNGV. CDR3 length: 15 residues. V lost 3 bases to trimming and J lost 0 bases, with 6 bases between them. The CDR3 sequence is CASSFPVSGANVLTF. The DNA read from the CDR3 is TGTGCCAGCAGCTTCCCCGTCTCTGGGGCCAACGTC.

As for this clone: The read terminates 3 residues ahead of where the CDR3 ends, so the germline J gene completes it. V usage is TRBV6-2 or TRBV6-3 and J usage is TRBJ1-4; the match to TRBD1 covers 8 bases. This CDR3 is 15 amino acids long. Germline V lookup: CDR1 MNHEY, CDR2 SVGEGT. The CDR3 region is CASSPADRDVGELFF. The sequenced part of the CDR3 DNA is TGTGCCAGCAGCCCCGCGGACAGGGACGTTGGGGAA.

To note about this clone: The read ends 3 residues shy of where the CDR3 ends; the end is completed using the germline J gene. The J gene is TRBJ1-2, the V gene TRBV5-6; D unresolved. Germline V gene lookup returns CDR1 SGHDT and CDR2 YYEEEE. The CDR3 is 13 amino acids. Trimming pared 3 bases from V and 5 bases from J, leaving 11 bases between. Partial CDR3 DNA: TGTGCCAGCAGCTCCGTGGGCCCGTATGGC. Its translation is CASSSVGPYG. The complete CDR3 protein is CASSSVGPYGYTF.

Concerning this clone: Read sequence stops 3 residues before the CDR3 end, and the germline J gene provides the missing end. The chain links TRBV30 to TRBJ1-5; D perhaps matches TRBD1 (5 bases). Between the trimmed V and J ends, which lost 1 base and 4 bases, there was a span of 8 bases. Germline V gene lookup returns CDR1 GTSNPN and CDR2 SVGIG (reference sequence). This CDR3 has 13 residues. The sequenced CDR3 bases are TGTGCCTGGAGTGGGCAGGGTAATCAGCCC. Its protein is CAWSGQGNQP. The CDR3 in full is CAWSGQGNQPQHF.

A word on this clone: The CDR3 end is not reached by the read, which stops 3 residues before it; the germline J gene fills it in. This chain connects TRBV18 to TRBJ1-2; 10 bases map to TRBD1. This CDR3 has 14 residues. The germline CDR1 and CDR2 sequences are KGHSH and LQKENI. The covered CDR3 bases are TGTGCCAGCTCACCGGGACAGGGGTACAATGAC. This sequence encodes CASSPGQGYND. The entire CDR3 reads CASSPGQGYNDYTF. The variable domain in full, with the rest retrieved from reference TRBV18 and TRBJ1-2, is NAGVMQNPRHLVRRRGQEARLRCSPMKGHSHVYWYRQLPEEGLKFMVYLQKENIIDESGMPKERFSAEFPKEGPSILRIQQVVRGDSAAYFCASSPGQGYNDYTFGSGTRLTVV.

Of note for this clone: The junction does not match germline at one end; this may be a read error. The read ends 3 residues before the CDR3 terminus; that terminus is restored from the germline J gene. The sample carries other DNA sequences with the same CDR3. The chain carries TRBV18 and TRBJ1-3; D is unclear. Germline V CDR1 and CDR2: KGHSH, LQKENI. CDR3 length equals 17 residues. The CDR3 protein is CASSPSGSAGSGNTIYF. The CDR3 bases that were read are TGTGCCAGCTCACCATCGGGGTCAGCCGGCTCTGGAAACACG.

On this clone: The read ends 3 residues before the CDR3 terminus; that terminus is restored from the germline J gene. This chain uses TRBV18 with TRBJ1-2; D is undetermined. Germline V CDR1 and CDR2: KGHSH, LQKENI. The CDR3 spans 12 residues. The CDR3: CASSRRLYDYTF. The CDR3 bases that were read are TGTGCCAGCTCACGAAGACTCTACGAC.